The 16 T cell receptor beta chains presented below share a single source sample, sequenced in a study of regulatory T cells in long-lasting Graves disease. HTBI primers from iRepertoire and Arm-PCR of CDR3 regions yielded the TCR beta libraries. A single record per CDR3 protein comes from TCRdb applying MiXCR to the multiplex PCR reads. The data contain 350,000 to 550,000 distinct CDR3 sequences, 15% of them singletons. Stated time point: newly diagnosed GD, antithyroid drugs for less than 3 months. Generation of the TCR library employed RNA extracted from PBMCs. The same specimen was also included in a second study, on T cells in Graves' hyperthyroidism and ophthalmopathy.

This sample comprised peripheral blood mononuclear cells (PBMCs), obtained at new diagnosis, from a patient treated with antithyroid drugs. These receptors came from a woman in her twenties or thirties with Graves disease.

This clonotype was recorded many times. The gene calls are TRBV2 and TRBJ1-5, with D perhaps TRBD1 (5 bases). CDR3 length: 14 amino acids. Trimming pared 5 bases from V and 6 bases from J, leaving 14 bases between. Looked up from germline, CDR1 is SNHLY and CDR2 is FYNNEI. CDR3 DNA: TGTGCCAGCAGTCTAGGGGAGTTAGGTCAGCCCCAGCATTTT. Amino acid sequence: CASSLGELGQPQHF.

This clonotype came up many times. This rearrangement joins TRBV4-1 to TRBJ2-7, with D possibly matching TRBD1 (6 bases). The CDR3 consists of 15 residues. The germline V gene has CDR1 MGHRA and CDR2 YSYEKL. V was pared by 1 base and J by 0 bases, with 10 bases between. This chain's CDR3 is CASSQARTASYEQYF. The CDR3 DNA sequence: TGCGCCAGCAGCCAAGCCCGGACAGCCTCCTACGAGCAGTACTTC.

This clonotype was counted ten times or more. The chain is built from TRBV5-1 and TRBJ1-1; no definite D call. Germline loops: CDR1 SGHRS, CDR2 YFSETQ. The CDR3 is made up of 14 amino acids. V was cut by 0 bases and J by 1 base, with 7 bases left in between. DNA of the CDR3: TGCGCCAGCAGCTTGGGGCAGCAGAACACTGAAGCTTTCTTT. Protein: CASSLGQQNTEAFF.

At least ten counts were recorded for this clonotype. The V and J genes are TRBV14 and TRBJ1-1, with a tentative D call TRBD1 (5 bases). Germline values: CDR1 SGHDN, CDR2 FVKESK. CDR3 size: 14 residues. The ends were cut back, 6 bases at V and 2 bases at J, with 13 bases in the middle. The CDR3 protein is CASSQGHKNTEAFF. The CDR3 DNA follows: TGTGCCAGCAGTCAGGGCCACAAAAACACTGAAGCTTTCTTT.

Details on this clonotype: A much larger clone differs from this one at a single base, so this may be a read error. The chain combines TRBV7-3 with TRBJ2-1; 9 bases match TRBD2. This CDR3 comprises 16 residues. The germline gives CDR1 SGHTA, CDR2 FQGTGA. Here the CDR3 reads CTSSLGGLAGYNEQFF. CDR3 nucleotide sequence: TGTACCAGCAGCTTAGGTGGTCTAGCGGGATACAATGAGCAGTTCTTC. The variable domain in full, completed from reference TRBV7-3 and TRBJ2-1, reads GAGVSQTPSNKVTEKGKYVELRCDPISGHTALYWYRQSLGQGPEFLIYFQGTGAADDSGLPNDRFFAVRPEGSVSTLKIQRTERGDSAVYLCTSSLGGLAGYNEQFFGPGTRLTVL.

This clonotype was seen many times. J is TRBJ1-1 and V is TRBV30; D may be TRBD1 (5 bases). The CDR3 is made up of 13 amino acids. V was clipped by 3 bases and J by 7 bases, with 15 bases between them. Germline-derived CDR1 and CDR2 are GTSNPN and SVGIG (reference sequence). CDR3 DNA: TGTGCCTGGAGGGACCTAGGGACGAGTGAAGCTTTCTTT. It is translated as CAWRDLGTSEAFF.

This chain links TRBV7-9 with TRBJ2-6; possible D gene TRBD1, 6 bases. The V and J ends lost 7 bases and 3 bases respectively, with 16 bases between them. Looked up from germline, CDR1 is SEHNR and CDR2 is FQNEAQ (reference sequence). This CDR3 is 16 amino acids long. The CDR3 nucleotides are TGTGCCAGCAAAATACAGGGTGGCGGTGGGGCCAACGTCCTGACTTTC. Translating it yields CASKIQGGGGANVLTF.

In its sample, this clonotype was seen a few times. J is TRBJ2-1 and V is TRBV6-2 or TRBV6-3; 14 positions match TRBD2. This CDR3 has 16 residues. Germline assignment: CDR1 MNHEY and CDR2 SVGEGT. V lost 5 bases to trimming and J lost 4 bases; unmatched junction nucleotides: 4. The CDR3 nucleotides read TGTGCCAGCAGTATGGGGACTAGCGGGAGTTACAATGAGCAGTTCTTC. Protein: CASSMGTSGSYNEQFF.

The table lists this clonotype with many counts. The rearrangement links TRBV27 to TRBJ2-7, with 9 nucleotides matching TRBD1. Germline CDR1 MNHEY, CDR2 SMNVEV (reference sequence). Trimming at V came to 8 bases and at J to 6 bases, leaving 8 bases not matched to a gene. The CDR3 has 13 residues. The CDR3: CASRTGTGFEQYF. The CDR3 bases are TGTGCCAGCCGAACCGGGACAGGGTTCGAGCAGTACTTC.

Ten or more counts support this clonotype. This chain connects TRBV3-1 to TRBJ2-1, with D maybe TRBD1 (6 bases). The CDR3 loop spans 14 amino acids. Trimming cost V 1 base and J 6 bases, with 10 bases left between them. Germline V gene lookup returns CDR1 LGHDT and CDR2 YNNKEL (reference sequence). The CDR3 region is CASSQVSGVNEQFF. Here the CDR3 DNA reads TGTGCCAGCAGCCAAGTTTCAGGGGTCAATGAGCAGTTCTTC.

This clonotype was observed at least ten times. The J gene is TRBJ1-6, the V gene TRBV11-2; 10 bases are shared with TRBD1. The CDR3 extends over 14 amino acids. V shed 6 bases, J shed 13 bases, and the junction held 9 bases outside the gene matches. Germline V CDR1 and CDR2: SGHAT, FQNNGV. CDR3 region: CASSRGDRGFPLHF. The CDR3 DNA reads TGTGCCAGCAGTCGGGGGGACAGGGGTTTTCCCCTCCACTTT.

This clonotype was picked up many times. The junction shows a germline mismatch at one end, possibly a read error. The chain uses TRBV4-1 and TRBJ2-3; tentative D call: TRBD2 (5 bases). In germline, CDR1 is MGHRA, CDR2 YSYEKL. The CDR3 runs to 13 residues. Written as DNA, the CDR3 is TGTGCCAGCAGCCAAGTGGGAGCAGATACGCAGTATTTT. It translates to CASSQVGADTQYF.

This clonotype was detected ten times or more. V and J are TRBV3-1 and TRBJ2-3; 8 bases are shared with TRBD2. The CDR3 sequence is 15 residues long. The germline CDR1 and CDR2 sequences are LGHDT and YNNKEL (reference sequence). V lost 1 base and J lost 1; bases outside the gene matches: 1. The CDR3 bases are TGTGCCAGCAGCCAAGGAGCGGGAGGCACAGATACGCAGTATTTT. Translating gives CASSQGAGGTDTQYF.

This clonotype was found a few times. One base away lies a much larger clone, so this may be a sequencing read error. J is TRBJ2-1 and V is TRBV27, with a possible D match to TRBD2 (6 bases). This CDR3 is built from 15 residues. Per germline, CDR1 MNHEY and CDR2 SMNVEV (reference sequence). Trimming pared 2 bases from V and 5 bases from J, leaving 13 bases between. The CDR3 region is CASSLGEDEHNEQFF. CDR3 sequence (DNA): TGTGCCAGCAGTTTAGGGGAGGACGAACACAATGAGCAGTTCTTC.

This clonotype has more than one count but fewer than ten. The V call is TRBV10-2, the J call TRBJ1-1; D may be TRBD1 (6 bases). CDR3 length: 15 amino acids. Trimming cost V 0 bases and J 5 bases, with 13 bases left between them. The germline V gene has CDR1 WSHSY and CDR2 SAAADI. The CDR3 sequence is CASSESKGRGTEAFF. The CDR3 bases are TGCGCCAGCAGTGAGTCTAAGGGGAGGGGGACTGAAGCTTTCTTT.

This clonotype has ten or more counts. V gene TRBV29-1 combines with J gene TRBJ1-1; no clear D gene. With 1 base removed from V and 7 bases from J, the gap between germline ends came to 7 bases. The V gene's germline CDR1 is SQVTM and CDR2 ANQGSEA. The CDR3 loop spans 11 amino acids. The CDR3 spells CSVEGYFEAFF. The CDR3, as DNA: TGCAGCGTTGAAGGCTATTTTGAAGCTTTCTTT.